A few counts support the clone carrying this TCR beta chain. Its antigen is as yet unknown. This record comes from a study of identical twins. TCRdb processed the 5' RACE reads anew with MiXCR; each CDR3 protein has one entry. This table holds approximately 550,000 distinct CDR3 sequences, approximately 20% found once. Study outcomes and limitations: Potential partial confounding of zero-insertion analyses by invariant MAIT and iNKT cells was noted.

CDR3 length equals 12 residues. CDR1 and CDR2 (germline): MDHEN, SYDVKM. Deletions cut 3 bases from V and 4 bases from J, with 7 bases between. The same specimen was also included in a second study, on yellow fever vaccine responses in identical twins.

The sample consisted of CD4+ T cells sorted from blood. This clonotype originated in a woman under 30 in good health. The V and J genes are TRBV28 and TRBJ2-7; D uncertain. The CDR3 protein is CASSFDTYEQYF. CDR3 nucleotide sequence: TGTGCCAGCAGTTTTGATACTTACGAGCAGTACTTC.